This entry lists 13 T cell receptor beta chains sequenced from one sample in a study of a mutant IDH1 vaccine in newly diagnosed glioma. Using immunoSEQ multiplex PCR, the repertoire was profiled, and TCRdb retains in-frame clones only, with some absent. This table has some 58,000 clones, roughly 81% appearing once. As to time point: week 35, safety follow-up. Each dose of the vaccine consisted of 300 ug of mutant IDH1 20-mer peptide, with topical imiquimod. The antigens these receptors bind are not known. The material sequenced was PBMCs, taken from a glioma patient whose treatment included an IDH1 peptide vaccine. These receptors came from a man aged 40-49 years with glioma.

This clone was detected a few times. This sequence joins TRBV10-3 and TRBJ2-7; TRBD1 matches 8 bases. Germline CDR1 reads ENHRY; CDR2 reads SYGVKD. The CDR3 contains 16 residues. The ends lost 2 bases at V and 3 bases at J; junction bases unmatched: 9. DNA of the CDR3: TGTGCCATCAGTGAGCCCGGACAGGGAATGGGCTACGAGCAGTACTTC. Residues: CAISEPGQGMGYEQYF.

Points on this clone: One end of the junction fails to match germline, which may point to a read error. The CDR3, as DNA: TGTGCCAGCAGTTTAGGGAACATGAACACTGAAGCTTTCTTT. It is translated as CASSLGNMNTEAFF. The chain combines TRBV13 with TRBJ1-1; D gene unclear. From germline, CDR1 is PRHDT and CDR2 FYEKMQ (reference sequence). This CDR3 spans 14 amino acids.

The V gene is TRBV6-4, the J gene TRBJ2-2; D gene uncertain. The CDR3 totals 14 residues. Germline values: CDR1 MRHNA, CDR2 SNTAGT. V was shortened by 0 bases and J by 3 bases, with 5 bases between the two germline ends. The CDR3: CASSDSKDTGELFF. CDR3 sequence (DNA): TGTGCCAGCAGTGACTCGAAGGACACCGGGGAGCTGTTTTTT.

This rearrangement joins TRBV6-1 to TRBJ2-7, with D hard to call. The CDR3 totals 9 residues. Trimming pared 8 bases from V and 7 bases from J, leaving 6 bases between. The germline CDR1 and CDR2 sequences are MNHNS and SASEGT. CDR3 DNA sequence: TGTGCCAGCTCTAGGGAGCAGTACTTC. Translating it yields CASSREQYF.

The J gene is TRBJ2-7, the V gene TRBV7-2; D remains ambiguous. CDR1 is SGHTA and CDR2 is FQGNSA in the germline V gene. Trimming removed 0 bases from V and 1 base from J, with 4 bases in between. This CDR3 comprises 13 residues. The CDR3 coding sequence is TGTGCCAGCAGCTTAGCAGGGTCCTACGAGCAGTACTTC. Translation gives CASSLAGSYEQYF.

The CDR3 reads CASSVGSSGGAGEQFF. In DNA form, the CDR3 reads TGTGCCAGCAGCGTAGGCTCTAGCGGGGGGGCAGGTGAGCAGTTCTTC. The chain couples TRBV9 to TRBJ2-1, with 12 bases matching TRBD2. The CDR3 covers 16 residues. Germline loops: CDR1 SGDLS, CDR2 YYNGEE. Germline trimming cut 0 bases from V and 9 bases from J; bases unmatched to any gene: 7.

This rearrangement joins TRBV19 to TRBJ2-1; D might be TRBD1 or TRBD2, each matching 5 bases. Germline V CDR1 and CDR2: LNHDA, SQIVND (reference sequence). The CDR3 consists of 16 residues. The ends were cut back, 1 base at V and 0 bases at J, with 10 bases in the middle. As DNA, the CDR3 is TGTGCCAGTAGTATAGCGGGGACGAGCTCCTACAATGAGCAGTTCTTC. This codes for CASSIAGTSSYNEQFF.

The chain couples TRBV19 to TRBJ1-5; D is perhaps TRBD1 (5 bases). Germline-derived CDR1 and CDR2 are LNHDA and SQIVND (reference sequence). The CDR3 covers 15 residues. V lost 3 bases, J lost 9 bases, and 18 bases lay in between. The CDR3 protein is CASSILTGRTTPQHF. The CDR3 DNA follows: TGTGCCAGTAGTATCCTAACAGGACGAACAACGCCCCAGCATTTT.

The chain couples TRBV7-9 to TRBJ2-7; 12 bases agree with TRBD2. Per germline, CDR1 SEHNR and CDR2 FQNEAQ (reference sequence). The CDR3 totals 16 residues. V was pared by 2 bases and J by 3 bases, with 5 bases of the junction left unmatched. CDR3 amino acids: CASSLTPSGGVYEQYF. The DNA of the CDR3 is TGTGCCAGCAGCTTAACTCCTAGCGGGGGGGTCTACGAGCAGTACTTC.

The V gene is TRBV30, the J gene TRBJ2-3, with D uncertain. V lost 3 bases and J 4 bases, leaving 11 bases between the germline ends. Germline V CDR1 and CDR2: GTSNPN, SVGIG (reference sequence). The CDR3 consists of 13 residues. CDR3 sequence (DNA): TGTGCCTGGAGCGTCGCACCGCCAGATACGCAGTATTTT. It is translated as CAWSVAPPDTQYF. Variable domain in full (rest from reference TRBV30 and TRBJ2-3): SQTIHQWPATLVQPVGSPLSLECTVEGTSNPNLYWYRQAAGRGLQLLFYSVGIGQISSEVPQNLSASRPQDRQFILSSKKLLLSDSGFYLCAWSVAPPDTQYFGPGTRLTVL.

This chain connects TRBV27 to TRBJ2-4, with TRBD2 matching 8 bases. V lost 3 bases and J lost 6; bases outside the gene matches: 10. The CDR3 spans 16 residues. Germline-derived CDR1 and CDR2 are MNHEY and SMNVEV (reference sequence). CDR3 coding DNA: TGTGCCAGCAGTTTTCGAGTGGGACTAGTAAGAAACATTCAGTACTTC. This encodes CASSFRVGLVRNIQYF.

This clone was counted once. The chain joins TRBV27 to TRBJ2-7, with D possibly matching TRBD2 (6 bases). Trimming left V 6 bases short and J 4 bases short, with 13 bases between. The CDR3 has 13 amino acids. CDR1 is MNHEY and CDR2 is SMNVEV in the germline V gene (reference sequence). The CDR3 region is CASSRAREYEQYF. The CDR3 DNA follows: TGTGCCAGCAGCCGCGCCCGGGAGTACGAGCAGTACTTC.

V is TRBV5-1 and J is TRBJ1-5; D is unclear. Germline V gives CDR1 SGHRS, CDR2 YFSETQ. V lost 3 bases and J lost 4, with 14 bases in between. This CDR3 spans 15 amino acids. In nucleotides, the CDR3 is TGCGCCAGCAGCTCGGGCGAGGCTGGAAATCAGCCCCAGCATTTT. Translating it yields CASSSGEAGNQPQHF.